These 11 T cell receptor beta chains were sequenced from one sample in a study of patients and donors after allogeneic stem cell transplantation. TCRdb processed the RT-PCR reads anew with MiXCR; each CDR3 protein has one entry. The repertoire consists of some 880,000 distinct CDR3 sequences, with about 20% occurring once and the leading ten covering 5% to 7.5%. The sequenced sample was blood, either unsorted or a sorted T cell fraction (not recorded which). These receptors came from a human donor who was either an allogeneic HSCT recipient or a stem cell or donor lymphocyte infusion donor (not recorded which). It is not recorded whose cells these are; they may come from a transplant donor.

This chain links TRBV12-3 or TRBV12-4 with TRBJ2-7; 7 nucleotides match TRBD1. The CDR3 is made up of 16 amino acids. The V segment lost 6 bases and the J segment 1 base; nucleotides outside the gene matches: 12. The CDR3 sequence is CASSMPTLGQSYEQYF. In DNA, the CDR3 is TGTGCCAGCAGCATGCCGACCTTGGGACAGTCCTACGAGCAGTACTTC.

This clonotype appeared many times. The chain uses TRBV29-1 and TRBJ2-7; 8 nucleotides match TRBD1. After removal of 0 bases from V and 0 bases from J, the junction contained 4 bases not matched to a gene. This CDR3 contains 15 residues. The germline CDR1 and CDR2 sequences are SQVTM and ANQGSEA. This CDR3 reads CSVEERDRTSYEQYF. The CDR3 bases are TGCAGCGTTGAAGAACGGGACAGGACCTCCTACGAGCAGTACTTC.

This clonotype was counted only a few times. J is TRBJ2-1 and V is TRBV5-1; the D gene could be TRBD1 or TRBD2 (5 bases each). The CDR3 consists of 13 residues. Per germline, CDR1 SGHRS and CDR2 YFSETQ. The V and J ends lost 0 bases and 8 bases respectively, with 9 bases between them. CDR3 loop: CASSLGGGYEQFF. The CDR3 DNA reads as TGCGCCAGCAGCTTGGGTGGGGGTTATGAGCAGTTCTTC.

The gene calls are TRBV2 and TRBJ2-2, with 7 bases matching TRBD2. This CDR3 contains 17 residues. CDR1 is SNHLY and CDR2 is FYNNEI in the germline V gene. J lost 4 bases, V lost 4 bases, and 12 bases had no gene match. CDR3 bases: TGTGCCAGCAGTGGAAGCGGGGTCCGACCTATCACCGGGGAGCTGTTTTTT. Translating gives CASSGSGVRPITGELFF.

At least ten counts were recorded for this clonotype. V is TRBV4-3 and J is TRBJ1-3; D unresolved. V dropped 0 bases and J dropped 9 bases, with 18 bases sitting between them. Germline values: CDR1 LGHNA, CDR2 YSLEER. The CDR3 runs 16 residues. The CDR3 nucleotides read TGCGCCAGCAGCCAAGAGACCAGGATTTCGGGAGTCACCATATATTTT. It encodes CASSQETRISGVTIYF.

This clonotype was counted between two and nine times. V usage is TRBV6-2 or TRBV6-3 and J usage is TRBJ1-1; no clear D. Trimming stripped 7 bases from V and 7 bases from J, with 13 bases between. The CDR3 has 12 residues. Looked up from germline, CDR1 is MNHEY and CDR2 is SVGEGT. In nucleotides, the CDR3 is TGTGCCAGCACCTTCCCGACGTATGAAGCTTTCTTT. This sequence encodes CASTFPTYEAFF.

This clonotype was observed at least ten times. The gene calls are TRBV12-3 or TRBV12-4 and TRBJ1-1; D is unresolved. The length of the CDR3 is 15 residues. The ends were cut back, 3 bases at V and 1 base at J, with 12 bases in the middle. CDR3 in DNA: TGTGCCAGCAGTTTGGCCGGCAGGTCGAACACTGAAGCTTTCTTT. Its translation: CASSLAGRSNTEAFF.

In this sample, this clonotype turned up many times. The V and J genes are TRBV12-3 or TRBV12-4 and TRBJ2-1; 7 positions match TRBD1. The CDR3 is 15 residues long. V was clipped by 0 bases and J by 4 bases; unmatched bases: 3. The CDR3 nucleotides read TGTGCCAGCAGTTTAGCAGGGGGCGAATACAATGAGCAGTTCTTC. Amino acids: CASSLAGGEYNEQFF.

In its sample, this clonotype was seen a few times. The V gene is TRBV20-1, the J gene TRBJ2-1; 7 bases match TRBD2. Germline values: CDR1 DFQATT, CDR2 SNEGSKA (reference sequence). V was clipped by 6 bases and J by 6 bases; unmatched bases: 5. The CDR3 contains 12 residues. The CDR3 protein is CSAAGGTNEQFF. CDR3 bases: TGCAGTGCGGCCGGGGGGACCAATGAGCAGTTCTTC.

CDR3 amino acids: CATGQNRPNSPLHF. Here the CDR3 DNA reads TGTGCCACCGGACAGAACCGACCTAATTCACCCCTCCACTTT. The V and J genes are TRBV27 and TRBJ1-6; tentatively, D is TRBD1 (6 bases). The CDR3 totals 14 residues. Trimming removed 10 bases at V and 6 bases at J, with 16 bases between. The germline V gene has CDR1 MNHEY and CDR2 SMNVEV (reference sequence).

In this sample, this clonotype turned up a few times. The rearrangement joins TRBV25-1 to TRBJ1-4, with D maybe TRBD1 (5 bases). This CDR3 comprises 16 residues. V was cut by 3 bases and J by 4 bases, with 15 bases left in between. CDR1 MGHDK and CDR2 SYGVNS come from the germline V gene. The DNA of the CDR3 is TGTGCCAGCAGTGAGTTAGGCCGGGGCGGTAATGAAAAACTGTTTTTT. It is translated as CASSELGRGGNEKLFF.